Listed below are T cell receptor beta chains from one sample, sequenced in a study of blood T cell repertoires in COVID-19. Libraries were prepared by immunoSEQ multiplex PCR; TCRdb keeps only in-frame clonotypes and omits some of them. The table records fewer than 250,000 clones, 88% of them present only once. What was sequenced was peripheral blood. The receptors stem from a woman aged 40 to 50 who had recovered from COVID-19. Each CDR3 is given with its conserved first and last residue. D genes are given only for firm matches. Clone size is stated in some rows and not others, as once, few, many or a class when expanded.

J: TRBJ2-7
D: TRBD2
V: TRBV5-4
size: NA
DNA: TGTGCCAGCAGCTTCTCTAGCGGGAGTCATAGTTACGAGCAGTACTTC
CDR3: CASSFSSGSHSYEQYF

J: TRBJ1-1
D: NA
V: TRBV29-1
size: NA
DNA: TGCAGCGTTGGACGCGAGGGAAACACTGAAGCTTTCTTT
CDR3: CSVGREGNTEAFF

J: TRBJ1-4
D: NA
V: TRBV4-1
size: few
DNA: TGCGCCAGCAGCCAAGATTCCGCAGGGTGGGTGATGACTAATGAAAAACTGTTTTTT
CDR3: CASSQDSAGWVMTNEKLFF

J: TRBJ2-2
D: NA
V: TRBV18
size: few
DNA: TGTGCCAGCTCACCACGGGGCGCGGCGAACACCGGGGAGCTGTTTTTT
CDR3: CASSPRGAANTGELFF

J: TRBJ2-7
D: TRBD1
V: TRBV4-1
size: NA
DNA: TGCGCCAGCAGCCAGGGACAGGGGGCTACTGGTTACGAGCAGTACTTC
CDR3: CASSQGQGATGYEQYF

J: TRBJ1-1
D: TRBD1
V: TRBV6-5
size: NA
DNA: TGTGCCAGCAAGACAGGGGCAATGAACACTGAAGCTTTCTTT
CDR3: CASKTGAMNTEAFF

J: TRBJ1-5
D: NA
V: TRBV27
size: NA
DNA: TGTGCCAGCAGTTTGCGGTACAGGGTGGCTCAGCCCCAGCATTTT
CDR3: CASSLRYRVAQPQHF

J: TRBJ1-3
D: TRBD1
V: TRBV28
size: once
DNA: TGTGCCAGCAGTCGTTCCGGGACAGGGGGCTTCAGCTCTGGAAACACCATATATTTT
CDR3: CASSRSGTGGFSSGNTIYF

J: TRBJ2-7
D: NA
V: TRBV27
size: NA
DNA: TGTGCCAGCAGTTTATCTTCCAACTCCTACGAGCAGTACTTC
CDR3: CASSLSSNSYEQYF

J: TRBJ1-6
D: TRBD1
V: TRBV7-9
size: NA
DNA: TGTGCCAGCAGCCTAGACAGGGGGAATTCACCCCTCCACTTT
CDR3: CASSLDRGNSPLHF

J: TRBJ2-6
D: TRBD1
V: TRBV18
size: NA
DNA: TGTGCCAGCTCACCACCGAAGGACAGGGGAGCCGTCTCTGGGGCCAACGTCCTGACTTTC
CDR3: CASSPPKDRGAVSGANVLTF

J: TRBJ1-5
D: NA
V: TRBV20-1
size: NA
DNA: TGCAGTGCTAGAGCTGATCAGCCCCAGCATTTT
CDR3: CSARADQPQHF

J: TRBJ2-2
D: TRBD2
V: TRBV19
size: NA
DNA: TGTGCCAGTAGTGGCGGACTAGCGGGAGTAGGCACCGGGGAGCTGTTTTTT
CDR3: CASSGGLAGVGTGELFF

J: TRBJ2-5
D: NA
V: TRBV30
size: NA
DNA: TGTGCCTGGAGTGTCGGGGAGACCCAGTACTTC
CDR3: CAWSVGETQYF

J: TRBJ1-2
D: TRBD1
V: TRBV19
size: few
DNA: TGTGCCAGTAGTCCGATCCGGGACAGGGGGCCCAACTATGGCTACACCTTC
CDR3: CASSPIRDRGPNYGYTF

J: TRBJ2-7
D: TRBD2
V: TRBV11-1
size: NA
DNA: TGTGCCAGCAGCTTAGCGCTCGGGGGGAAGCCCTACGAGCAGTACTTC
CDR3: CASSLALGGKPYEQYF

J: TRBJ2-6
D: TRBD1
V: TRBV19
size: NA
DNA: TGTGCCAGTAGTAGGTCCCTGGGGAGGGACAGGGGGTTCTCTGGGGCCAACGTCCTGACTTTC
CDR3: CASSRSLGRDRGFSGANVLTF

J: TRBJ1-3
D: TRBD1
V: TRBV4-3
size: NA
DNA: TGCGCCAGCAGCCAGCAACAGGGGTCTGGAAACACCATATATTTT
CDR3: CASSQQQGSGNTIYF

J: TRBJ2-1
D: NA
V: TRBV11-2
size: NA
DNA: TGTGCCAGCAGCTCGTACCCACGCGGACAGACGGGTTACTACAATGAGCAGTTCTTC
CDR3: CASSSYPRGQTGYYNEQFF

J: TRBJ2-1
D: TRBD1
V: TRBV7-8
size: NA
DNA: TGTGCCAGCAGCCTCAGGACAGGGAGCTCCTACAATGAGCAGTTCTTC
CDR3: CASSLRTGSSYNEQFF

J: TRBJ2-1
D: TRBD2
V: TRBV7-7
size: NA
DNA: TGTGCCAGCAGCGCCGGACTAGCGGGAGTAAATGAGCAGTTCTTC
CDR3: CASSAGLAGVNEQFF

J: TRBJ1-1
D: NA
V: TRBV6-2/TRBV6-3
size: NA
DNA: TGTGCCAGCAGTTACGCGGGAGACACTGAAGCTTTCTTT
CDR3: CASSYAGDTEAFF

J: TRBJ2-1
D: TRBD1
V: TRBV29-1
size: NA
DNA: TGCAGCGTCCCGGGACAGGGCTACAATGAGCAGTTCTTC
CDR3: CSVPGQGYNEQFF

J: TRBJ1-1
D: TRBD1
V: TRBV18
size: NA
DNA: TGTGCCAGCTCCTCGACAGGGTACAACACTGAAGCTTTCTTT
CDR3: CASSSTGYNTEAFF

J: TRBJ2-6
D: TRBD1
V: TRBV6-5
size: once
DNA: TGTGCCAACGCCCAGGGGGAAGGGGCCAACGTCCTGACTTTC
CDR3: CANAQGEGANVLTF

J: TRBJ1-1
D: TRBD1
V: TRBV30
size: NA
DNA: TGTGCCTGGGACAGGGCAGGGTTCACTGAAGCTTTCTTT
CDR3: CAWDRAGFTEAFF

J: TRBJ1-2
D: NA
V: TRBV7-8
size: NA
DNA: TGTGCCAGCAGCTTAGCGGAGGGGAGTATGGGCTACACCTTC
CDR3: CASSLAEGSMGYTF

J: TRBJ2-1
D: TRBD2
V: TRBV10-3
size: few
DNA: TGTGCCATCAGTGACTGGGTGCTAGCGGGAGATGAGCAGTTCTTC
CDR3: CAISDWVLAGDEQFF

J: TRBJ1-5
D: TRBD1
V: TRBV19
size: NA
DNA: TGTGCCAGTAGTCCCGGGGGGGCAGGGGGGCCCCAGCATTTT
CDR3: CASSPGGAGGPQHF

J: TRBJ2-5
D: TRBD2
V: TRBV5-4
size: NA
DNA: TGTGCCAGCAGCCTCATGGGACTAGCGGTGCAAGAGACCCAGTACTTC
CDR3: CASSLMGLAVQETQYF

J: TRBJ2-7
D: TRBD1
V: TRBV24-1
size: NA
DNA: TGTGCCACCAGTGGTTCCGGGACAGGGACCTACGAGCAGTACTTC
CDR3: CATSGSGTGTYEQYF

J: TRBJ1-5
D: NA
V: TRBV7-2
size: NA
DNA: TGTGCCAGCAGCTTAATGGCGGATAGCAATCAGCCCCAGCATTTT
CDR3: CASSLMADSNQPQHF

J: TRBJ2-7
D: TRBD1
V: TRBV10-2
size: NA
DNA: TGCGCCACCTTAGGGACAGGGAACGAGCAGTACTTC
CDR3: CATLGTGNEQYF

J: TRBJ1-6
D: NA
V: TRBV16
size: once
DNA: TGTGCCAGCAGCCAAGGCACAGGGCCCTCTTGGGGTAATTCACCCCTCCACTTT
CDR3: CASSQGTGPSWGNSPLHF

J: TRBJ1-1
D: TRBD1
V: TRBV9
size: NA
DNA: TGTGCCAGCAGCGTTGAACCGGGACAGTCGGCTTTCTTT
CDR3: CASSVEPGQSAFF

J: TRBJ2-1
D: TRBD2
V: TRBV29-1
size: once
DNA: TGCAGCGTTGAAGTCCAGCTAGCGGGAGGGGTCTTC
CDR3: CSVEVQLAGGVF

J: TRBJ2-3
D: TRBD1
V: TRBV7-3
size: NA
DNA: TGTGCCAGCAGCCTGAGACAGGGGAGCGCAGATACGCAGTATTTT
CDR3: CASSLRQGSADTQYF

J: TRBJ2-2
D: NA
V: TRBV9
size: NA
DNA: TGTGCCAGCAGCGTAGTATCAACAAACATGCCCGGGGAGCTGTTTTTT
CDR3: CASSVVSTNMPGELFF

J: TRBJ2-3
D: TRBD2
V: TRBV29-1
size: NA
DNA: TGCAGCGTTGTAGGGACTAGCGGCAGCACAGATACGCAGTATTTT
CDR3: CSVVGTSGSTDTQYF

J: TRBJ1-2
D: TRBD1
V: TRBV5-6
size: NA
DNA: TGTGCCAGCAGCTTCGGACAGGGGGACTATGGCTACACCTTC
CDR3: CASSFGQGDYGYTF

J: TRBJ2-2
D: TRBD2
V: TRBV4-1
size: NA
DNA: TGCGCCAGCAGCCAAGGACTAGCGGGTGGCGGGGAGCTGTTTTTT
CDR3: CASSQGLAGGGELFF

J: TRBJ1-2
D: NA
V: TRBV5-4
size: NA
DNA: TGTGCCAGCAGCTTGTCAGGGCTCGGCTACACCTTC
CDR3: CASSLSGLGYTF

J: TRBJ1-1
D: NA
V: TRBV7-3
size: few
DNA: TGTGCCAGCAGCTTATCCAGGAACACTGAAGCTTTCTTT
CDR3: CASSLSRNTEAFF

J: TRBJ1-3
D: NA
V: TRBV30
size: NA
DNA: TGTGCCTGGAGTCCCGGACGAGGGCCCTCTGGAAACACCATATATTTT
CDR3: CAWSPGRGPSGNTIYF

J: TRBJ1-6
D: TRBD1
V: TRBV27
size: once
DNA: TGTGCCACTTATAAGGCGAGGTTTCCGGGACAGGGGATTCGCGGTTCACCCCTCCACTTT
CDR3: CATYKARFPGQGIRGSPLHF

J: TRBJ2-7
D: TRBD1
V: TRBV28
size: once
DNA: TGTGCCAGCAGTTCATCGGGACAGATCTACGAGCAGTACTTC
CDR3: CASSSSGQIYEQYF

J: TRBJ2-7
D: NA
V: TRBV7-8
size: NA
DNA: TGTGCCAGCAGCTTAGATACTGGAGCTCTGTACGAGCAGTACTTC
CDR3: CASSLDTGALYEQYF

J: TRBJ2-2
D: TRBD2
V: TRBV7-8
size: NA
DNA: TGTGCCAGCAGCCAGCAGACCGTGGGAGGGCCGTTCACCGGGGAGCTGTTTTTT
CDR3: CASSQQTVGGPFTGELFF

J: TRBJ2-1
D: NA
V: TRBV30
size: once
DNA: TGTGCAGGCGGCGGGGCCGGTAATGAGCAGTTCTTC
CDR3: CAGGGAGNEQFF

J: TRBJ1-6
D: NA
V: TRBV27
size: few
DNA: TGTGCCAGCAGGGTTGACAGGACCAGCTCCTATAATTCACCCCTCCACTTT
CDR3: CASRVDRTSSYNSPLHF

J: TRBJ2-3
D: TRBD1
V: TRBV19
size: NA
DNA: TGTGCCAGTAGTAGACAGGGAGATACGCAGTATTTT
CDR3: CASSRQGDTQYF

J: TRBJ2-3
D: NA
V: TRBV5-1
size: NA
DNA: TGCGCCAGCAGCCTCTTAGGACAGCCTATTAGCACAGATACGCAGTATTTT
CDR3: CASSLLGQPISTDTQYF

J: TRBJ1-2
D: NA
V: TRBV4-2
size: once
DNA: TGTGCCAGCAGCCAAGGGCAGGGGATTAACTATGGCTACACCTTC
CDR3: CASSQGQGINYGYTF

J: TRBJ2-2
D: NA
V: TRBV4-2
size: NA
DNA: TGTGCCAGCAGCCATGGGGGCCGGACCGGGGAGCTGTTTTTT
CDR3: CASSHGGRTGELFF

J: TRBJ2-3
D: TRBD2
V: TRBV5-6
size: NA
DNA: TGTGCCAGCAGCTTGGTCGTTACTAGCGGGACTAGCACAGATACGCAGTATTTT
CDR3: CASSLVVTSGTSTDTQYF

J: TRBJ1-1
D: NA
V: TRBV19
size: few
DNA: TGTGCCAGTAGTTTCCGGGAATCGAACACTGAAGCTTTCTTT
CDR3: CASSFRESNTEAFF

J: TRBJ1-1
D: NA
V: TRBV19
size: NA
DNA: TGTGCCAGTAAGAGGAACACTGAAGCTTTCTTT
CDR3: CASKRNTEAFF